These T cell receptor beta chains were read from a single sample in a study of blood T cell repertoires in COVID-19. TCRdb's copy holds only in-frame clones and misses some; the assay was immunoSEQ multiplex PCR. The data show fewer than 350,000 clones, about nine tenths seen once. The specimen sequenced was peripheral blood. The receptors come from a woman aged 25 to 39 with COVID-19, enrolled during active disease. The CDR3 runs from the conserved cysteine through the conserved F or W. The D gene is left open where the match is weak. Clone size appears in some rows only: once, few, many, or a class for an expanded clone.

CASRPQNILNTEAFF | TGTGCCAGCAGACCCCAAAACATCCTGAACACTGAAGCTTTCTTT | NA | TRBJ1-1 | NA | TRBV28
CASSLAGGNTIYF | TGTGCCAGCAGCTTAGCAGGGGGAAACACCATATATTTT | NA | TRBJ1-3 | NA | TRBV5-8
CASSFGTPGGPDTQYF | TGTGCCAGCAGCTTTGGGACTCCAGGGGGCCCAGATACGCAGTATTTT | NA | TRBJ2-3 | TRBD1 | TRBV5-6
CASSQSHYEQYF | TGTGCCAGCAGCCAATCTCACTACGAGCAGTACTTC | NA | TRBJ2-7 | NA | TRBV16
CAWNRLAPDTQYF | TGTGCCTGGAACAGACTAGCGCCAGATACGCAGTATTTT | NA | TRBJ2-3 | TRBD2 | TRBV30
CASSERTGSVKTQYF | TGTGCCAGCAGTGAAAGGACAGGTTCCGTGAAGACCCAGTACTTC | few | TRBJ2-5 | TRBD1 | TRBV2
CASSYTDGAYEQYF | TGTGCCAGCAGCTACACGGACGGGGCCTACGAGCAGTACTTC | NA | TRBJ2-7 | NA | TRBV7-2
CAWGRQVHTEAFF | TGTGCCTGGGGACGCCAGGTACACACTGAAGCTTTCTTT | once | TRBJ1-1 | NA | TRBV30
CTSFGTDTQYF | TGTACCTCGTTCGGTACAGATACGCAGTATTTT | NA | TRBJ2-3 | NA | TRBV6-5
CASSFFGRENTEAFF | TGCGCCAGCAGCTTCTTTGGCAGGGAGAACACTGAAGCTTTCTTT | NA | TRBJ1-1 | NA | TRBV5-1
CASSLSPGANVLTF | TGTGCCAGCAGCTTAAGCCCTGGGGCCAACGTCCTGACTTTC | NA | TRBJ2-6 | NA | TRBV7-2
CASSYYRGKETQYF | TGTGCCAGCAGTTATTACAGGGGAAAAGAGACCCAGTACTTC | once | TRBJ2-5 | TRBD1 | TRBV6-5
CATSASAYQPQHF | TGTGCCACCAGTGCCTCTGCGTATCAGCCCCAGCATTTT | few | TRBJ1-5 | NA | TRBV24-1
CASSWGQGALDWGEQFF | TGTGCCAGCAGCTGGGGACAGGGGGCCTTGGATTGGGGTGAGCAGTTCTTC | NA | TRBJ2-1 | TRBD1 | TRBV5-4
CASSALTGVTGELFF | TGTGCTAGCAGCGCGCTAACAGGGGTAACCGGGGAGCTGTTTTTT | NA | TRBJ2-2 | TRBD1 | TRBV7-7
CASSLVSGSGNEQFF | TGCGCCAGCAGCTTGGTTAGCGGGAGCGGGAATGAGCAGTTCTTC | NA | TRBJ2-1 | TRBD2 | TRBV5-1
CASSPLMEDEQYF | TGTGCCAGCTCACCCCTAATGGAGGACGAGCAGTACTTC | few | TRBJ2-7 | NA | TRBV18
CASSVAPGGEAFF | TGTGCCAGCAGCGTAGCTCCAGGGGGTGAAGCTTTCTTT | NA | TRBJ1-1 | TRBD1 | TRBV9
CAISRQKDRPQHF | TGTGCCATCAGCAGACAGAAGGACCGGCCCCAGCATTTT | NA | TRBJ1-5 | NA | TRBV10-3
CASSPRLAGGTDTQYF | TGTGCCAGCAGCCCCCGACTAGCGGGAGGCACAGATACGCAGTATTTT | NA | TRBJ2-3 | TRBD2 | TRBV11-2
CASSVEKSSYNEQFF | TGTGCCAGCAGCGTAGAAAAGAGCTCCTACAATGAGCAGTTCTTC | NA | TRBJ2-1 | NA | TRBV9
CAISEPHTDSGNTIYF | TGTGCCATCAGTGAGCCACACACAGACTCTGGAAACACCATATATTTT | NA | TRBJ1-3 | NA | TRBV10-3
CASSLVPVPTDTQYF | TGTGCCAGCAGCTTGGTTCCAGTCCCCACAGATACGCAGTATTTT | NA | TRBJ2-3 | NA | TRBV5-4
CASRGPGQGHNSPLHF | TGCGCCAGCAGAGGTCCCGGACAGGGGCATAATTCACCCCTCCACTTT | NA | TRBJ1-6 | TRBD1 | TRBV5-1
CATLYKTSGDNEQYF | TGTGCCACCCTTTACAAGACTAGCGGGGATAACGAGCAGTACTTC | NA | TRBJ2-7 | TRBD2 | TRBV24-1